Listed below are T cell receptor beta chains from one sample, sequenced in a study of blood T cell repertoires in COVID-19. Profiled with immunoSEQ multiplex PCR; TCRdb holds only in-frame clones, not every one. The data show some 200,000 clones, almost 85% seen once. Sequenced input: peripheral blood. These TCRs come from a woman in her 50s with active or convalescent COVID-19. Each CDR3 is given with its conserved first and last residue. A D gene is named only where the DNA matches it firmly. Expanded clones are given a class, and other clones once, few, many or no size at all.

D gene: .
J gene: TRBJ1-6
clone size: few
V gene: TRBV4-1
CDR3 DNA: TGCGCCAGCAGCCACCACGGACAGAATTCACCCCTCCACTTT
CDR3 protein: CASSHHGQNSPLHF

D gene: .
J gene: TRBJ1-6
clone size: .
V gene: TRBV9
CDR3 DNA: TGTGCCAGCAGCGTATTCGGATCCGGGGGTAATTCACCCCTCCACTTT
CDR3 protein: CASSVFGSGGNSPLHF

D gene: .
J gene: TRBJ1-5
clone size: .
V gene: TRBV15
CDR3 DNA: TGTGCCACCAGCAGAGATCGAGGCTACAATCAGCCCCAGCATTTT
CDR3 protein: CATSRDRGYNQPQHF

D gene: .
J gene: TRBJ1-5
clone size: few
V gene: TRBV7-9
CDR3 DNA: TGTGCCAGCACAACAGGGAACTATCAGCCCCAGCATTTT
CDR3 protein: CASTTGNYQPQHF

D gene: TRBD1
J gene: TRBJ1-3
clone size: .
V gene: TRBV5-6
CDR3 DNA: TGTGCCAGCAGCCACAGGGGGTCCTCTGGAAACACCATATATTTT
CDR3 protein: CASSHRGSSGNTIYF

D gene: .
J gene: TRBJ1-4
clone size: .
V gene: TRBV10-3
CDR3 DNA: TGTGCCATCAGTGACGAGGGTGAAAAACTGTTTTTT
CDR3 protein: CAISDEGEKLFF

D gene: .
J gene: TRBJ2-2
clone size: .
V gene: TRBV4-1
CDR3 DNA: TGCGCCAGCAGCTCGACCCCCAGGGCCGGGGAGCTGTTTTTT
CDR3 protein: CASSSTPRAGELFF

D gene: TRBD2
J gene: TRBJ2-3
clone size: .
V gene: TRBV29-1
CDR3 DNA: TGCAGCGCCGGGACTAGCGGGAGAGATACGCAGTATTTT
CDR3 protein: CSAGTSGRDTQYF

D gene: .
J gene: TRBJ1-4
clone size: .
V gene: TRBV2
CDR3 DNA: TGTGCCAGCAGTGCGAAGGACATCAGATTTTCTAATGAAAAACTGTTTTTT
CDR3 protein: CASSAKDIRFSNEKLFF

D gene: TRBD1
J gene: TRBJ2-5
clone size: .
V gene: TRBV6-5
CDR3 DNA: TGTGCCAGCAGCCTGGACAGGATCCAAGAGACCCAGTACTTC
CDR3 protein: CASSLDRIQETQYF

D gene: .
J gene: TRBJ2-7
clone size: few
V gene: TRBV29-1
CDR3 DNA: TGCAGCGTTGAAGATCGGTACGAGCAGTACTTC
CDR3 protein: CSVEDRYEQYF

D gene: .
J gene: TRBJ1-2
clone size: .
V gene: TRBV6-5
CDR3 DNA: TGTGCCAGCAGACCCCCGGGAGGAAGTGGCTACACCTTC
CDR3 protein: CASRPPGGSGYTF

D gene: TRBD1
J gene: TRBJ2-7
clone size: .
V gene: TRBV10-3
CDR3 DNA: TGTGCCATCAGTGGACTGACAGGGGAAGACTACGAGCAGTACTTC
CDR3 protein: CAISGLTGEDYEQYF

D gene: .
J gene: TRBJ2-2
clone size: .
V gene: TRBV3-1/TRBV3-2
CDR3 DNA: TGTGCCAGCAGCCGGAACACAGCGAACACCGGGGAGCTGTTTTTT
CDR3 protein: CASSRNTANTGELFF

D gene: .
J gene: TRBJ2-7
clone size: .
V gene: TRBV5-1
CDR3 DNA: TGCGCCAGCAGCTTGGACCCGGGAGAGGACGAGCAGTACTTC
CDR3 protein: CASSLDPGEDEQYF

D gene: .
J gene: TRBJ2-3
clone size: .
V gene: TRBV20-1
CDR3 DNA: TGCAGTGCTAGCCCCGGAGACGGGCAGTATTTT
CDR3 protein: CSASPGDGQYF

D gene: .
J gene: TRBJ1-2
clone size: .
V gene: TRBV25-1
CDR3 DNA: TGTGCCAGCGCCCCTCGGGGGGGTGGCTATGGCTACACCTTC
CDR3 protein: CASAPRGGGYGYTF

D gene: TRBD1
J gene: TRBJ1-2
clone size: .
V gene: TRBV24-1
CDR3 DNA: TGTGCCACCAGTGATCGCCTAACAGGGGCCGATGGCTACACCTTC
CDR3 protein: CATSDRLTGADGYTF

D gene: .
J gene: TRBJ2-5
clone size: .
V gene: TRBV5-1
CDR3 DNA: TGCGCCAGCAGCGGCAGGGGCGGCCAAGAGACCCAGTACTTC
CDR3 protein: CASSGRGGQETQYF

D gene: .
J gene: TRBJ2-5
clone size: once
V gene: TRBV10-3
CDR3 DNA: TGTGCCATCATGGCTCCGGGACTTCAAGAGACCCAGTACTTC
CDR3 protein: CAIMAPGLQETQYF

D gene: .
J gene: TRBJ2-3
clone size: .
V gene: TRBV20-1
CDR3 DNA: TGCAGTGCTAGTGAAGACGACAGTGGCACAGATACGCAGTATTTT
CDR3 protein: CSASEDDSGTDTQYF

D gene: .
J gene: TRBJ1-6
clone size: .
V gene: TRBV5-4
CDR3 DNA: TGTGCCAGCACCGATAGCTCCTATAATTCACCCCTCCACTTT
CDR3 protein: CASTDSSYNSPLHF

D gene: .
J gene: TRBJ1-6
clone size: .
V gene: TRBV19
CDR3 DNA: TGTGCCAGTAGTATATCCTCCCGGGGAATCGGGGTGAATTCACCCCTCCACTTT
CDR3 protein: CASSISSRGIGVNSPLHF

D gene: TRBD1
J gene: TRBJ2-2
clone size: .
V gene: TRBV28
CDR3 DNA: TGTGCCAGCAGTTTCCGGACAGGGTTAGCCGGGGAGCTGTTTTTT
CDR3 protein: CASSFRTGLAGELFF

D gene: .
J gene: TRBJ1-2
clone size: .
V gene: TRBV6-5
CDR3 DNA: TGTGCCAGCAGGAGAAAGGCCCCAGGGAATGGCTACACCTTC
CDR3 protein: CASRRKAPGNGYTF

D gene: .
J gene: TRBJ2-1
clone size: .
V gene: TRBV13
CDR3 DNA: TGTGCCAGCAGCTTGGAAGGGGAACCCTACAATGAGCAGTTCTTC
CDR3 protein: CASSLEGEPYNEQFF

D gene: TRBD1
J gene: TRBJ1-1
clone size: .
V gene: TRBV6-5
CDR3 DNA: TGTGCCAGCATCACAGGGGTAAGGTGGACTGAAGCTTTCTTT
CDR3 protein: CASITGVRWTEAFF

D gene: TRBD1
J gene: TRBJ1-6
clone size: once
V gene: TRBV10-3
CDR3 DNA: TGTGCCATCAGTGAGTCGACAGGGAATAATTCACCCCTCCACTTT
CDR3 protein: CAISESTGNNSPLHF

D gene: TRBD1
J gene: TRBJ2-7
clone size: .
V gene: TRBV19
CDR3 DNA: TGTGCCAGTAGTATAGACCCGAGACAGGGGGCAGTCGAGCAGTACTTC
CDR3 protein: CASSIDPRQGAVEQYF

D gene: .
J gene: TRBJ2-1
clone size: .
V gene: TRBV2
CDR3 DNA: TGTGCCAGCAGCGCTAGGATCCAGTTCAATGAGCAGTTCTTC
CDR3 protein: CASSARIQFNEQFF

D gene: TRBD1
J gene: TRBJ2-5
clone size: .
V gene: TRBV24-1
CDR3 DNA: TGTGCCACCAGTGGGGGGACAGGGGAAAAAGCCCAGTACTTC
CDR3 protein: CATSGGTGEKAQYF

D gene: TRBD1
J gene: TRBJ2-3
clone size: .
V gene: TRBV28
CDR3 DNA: TGTGCCAGCTTATTCGGGACAGCTAGCACAGATACGCAGTATTTT
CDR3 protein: CASLFGTASTDTQYF

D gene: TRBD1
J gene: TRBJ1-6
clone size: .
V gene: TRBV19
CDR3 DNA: TGTGCCAGTAGTATCGGCGGGGACAGTTCACCCCTCCACTTT
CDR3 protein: CASSIGGDSSPLHF

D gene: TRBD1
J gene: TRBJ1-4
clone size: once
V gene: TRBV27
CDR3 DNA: TGTGCCAGCAGTTTACTCCGGACAGGAAGGGGTGAAAAACTGTTTTTT
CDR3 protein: CASSLLRTGRGEKLFF

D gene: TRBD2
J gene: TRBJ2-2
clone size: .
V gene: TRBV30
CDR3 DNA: TGTGCCTGGAGTGCGTTAGCGGGAGGGCCGCCCGGGGAGCTGTTTTTT
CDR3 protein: CAWSALAGGPPGELFF

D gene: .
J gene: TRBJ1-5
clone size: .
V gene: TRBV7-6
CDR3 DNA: TGTGCCAGCAGCGGGGGGGGCGGTGGGTCCAATCAGCCCCAGCATTTT
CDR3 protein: CASSGGGGGSNQPQHF

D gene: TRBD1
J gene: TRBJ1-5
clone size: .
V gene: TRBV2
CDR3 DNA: TGTGCCAGCAGCTGGGACAGGGGGGGCAATCAGCCCCAGCATTTT
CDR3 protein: CASSWDRGGNQPQHF

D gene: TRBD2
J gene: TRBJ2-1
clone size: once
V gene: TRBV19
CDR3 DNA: TGTGCCAGTAGTACCCTCACCGGGACTAGCGTAACCAATGAGCAGTTCTTC
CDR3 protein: CASSTLTGTSVTNEQFF

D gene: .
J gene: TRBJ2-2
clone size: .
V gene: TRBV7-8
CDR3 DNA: TGTGCCAGCAGCTTAGCGGGGGGGAACACCGGGGAGCTGTTTTTT
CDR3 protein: CASSLAGGNTGELFF

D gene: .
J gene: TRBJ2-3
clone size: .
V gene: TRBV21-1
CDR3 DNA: TGTGCCCTTCGGCGGGGGACTAGTAATGTTAGCACAGATACGCAGTATTTT
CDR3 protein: CALRRGTSNVSTDTQYF

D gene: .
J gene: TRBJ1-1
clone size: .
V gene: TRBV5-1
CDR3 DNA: TGCGCCAGCAGCTTCACAGGGAACACTGAAGCTTTCTTT
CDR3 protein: CASSFTGNTEAFF

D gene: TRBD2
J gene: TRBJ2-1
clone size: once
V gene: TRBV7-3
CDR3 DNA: TGTGCCAGCAGCTTGGGACTAGCGGGAGGGGAGCAGTTCTTC
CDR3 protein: CASSLGLAGGEQFF

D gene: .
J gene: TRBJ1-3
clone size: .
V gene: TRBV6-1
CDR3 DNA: TGTGCCAGCGGCGGGGGGCCCTCTGGAAACACCATATATTTT
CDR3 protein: CASGGGPSGNTIYF

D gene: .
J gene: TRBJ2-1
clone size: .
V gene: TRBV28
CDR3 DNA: TGTGCCAGCAGTCTCCTCTACAATGAGCAGTTCTTC
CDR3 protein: CASSLLYNEQFF

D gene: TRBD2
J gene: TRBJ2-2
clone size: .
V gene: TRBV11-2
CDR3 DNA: TGTGCCAGCAGCTTATCTGCTAGCGGGGGGACCGGGGAGCTGTTTTTT
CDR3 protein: CASSLSASGGTGELFF

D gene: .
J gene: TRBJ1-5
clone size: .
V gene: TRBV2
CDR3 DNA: TGTGCCAGTACCAACGGGGCAGGGAGGCGGAATCAGCCCCAGCATTTT
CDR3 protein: CASTNGAGRRNQPQHF

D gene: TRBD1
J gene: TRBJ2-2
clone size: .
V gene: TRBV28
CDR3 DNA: TGTGCGACAGGGGGCATGAACTGGGAGCTGTTTTTT
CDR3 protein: CATGGMNWELFF

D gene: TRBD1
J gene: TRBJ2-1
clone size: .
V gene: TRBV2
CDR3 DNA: TGTGCCAGCAGGGTACAGGGGGAGCCCTACAATGAGCAGTTCTTC
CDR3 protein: CASRVQGEPYNEQFF

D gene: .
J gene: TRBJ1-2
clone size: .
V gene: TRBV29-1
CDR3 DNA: TGCAGCGTTTCAGGGGCTTCAGCTAACTATGGCTACACCTTC
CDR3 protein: CSVSGASANYGYTF

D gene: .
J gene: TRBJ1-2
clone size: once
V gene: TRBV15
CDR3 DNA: TGTGCCACCAGCAGATATCAGGCCTATGGCTACACCTTC
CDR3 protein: CATSRYQAYGYTF

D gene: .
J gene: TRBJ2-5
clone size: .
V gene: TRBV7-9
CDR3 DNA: TGTGCCAGCAGCTTTAACTTAAGATTCCAAGAGACCCAGTACTTC
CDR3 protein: CASSFNLRFQETQYF

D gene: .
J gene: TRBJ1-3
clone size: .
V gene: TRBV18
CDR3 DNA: TGTGCCAGCTCACCAACAGCCGAACCTATTGGAAACACCATATATTTT
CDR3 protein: CASSPTAEPIGNTIYF

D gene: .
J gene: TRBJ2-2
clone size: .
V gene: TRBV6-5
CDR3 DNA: TGTGCCAGCAGTTCCGACAGGATAGGCGGGGAGCTGTTTTTT
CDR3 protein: CASSSDRIGGELFF

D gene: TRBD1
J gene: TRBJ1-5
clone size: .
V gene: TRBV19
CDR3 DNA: TGTGCCAGTAGGGGACAGGGGGATTCTCAGCCCCAGCATTTT
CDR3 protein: CASRGQGDSQPQHF

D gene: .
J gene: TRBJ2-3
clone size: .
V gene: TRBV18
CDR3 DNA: TGTGCCAGCTCACCAAATATTCTAGGAAGCACAGATACGCAGTATTTT
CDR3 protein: CASSPNILGSTDTQYF

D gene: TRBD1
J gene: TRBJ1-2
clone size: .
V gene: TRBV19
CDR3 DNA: TGTGCCAGTAGCTCCTCGGGCCAGGGGGTTAACTATGGCTACACCTTC
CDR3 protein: CASSSSGQGVNYGYTF

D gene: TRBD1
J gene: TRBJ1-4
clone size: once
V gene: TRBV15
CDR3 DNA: TGTGCCACCAGCAGAGGGACAGGGGGTAATGAAAAACTGTTTTTT
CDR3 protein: CATSRGTGGNEKLFF

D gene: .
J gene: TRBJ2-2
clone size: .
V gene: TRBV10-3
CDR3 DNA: TGTGCCATCAGTGAGAACAGGGCGGCCGGGGAGCTGTTTTTT
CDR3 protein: CAISENRAAGELFF

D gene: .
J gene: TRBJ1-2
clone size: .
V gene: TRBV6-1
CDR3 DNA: TGTGCCAGCAGTGAGACCGCGGGCCGTTCCTTGACCTTC
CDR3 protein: CASSETAGRSLTF

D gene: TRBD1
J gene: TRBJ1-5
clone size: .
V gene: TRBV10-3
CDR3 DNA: TGTGCCATCAGTGAGGCGACAGGGGACCAGCATTTT
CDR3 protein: CAISEATGDQHF